The rows below give T cell receptor beta chains drawn from one sample of a study of naive and memory T cell subsets. TCRdb itself ran the 5' RACE reads through MiXCR, one entry per CDR3 protein. The repertoire has roughly 60,000 distinct CDR3 sequences, 8% of them found once; the top ten carry about a fifth. The source of these receptors is a female donor in good health. CDR3s include the opening cysteine and the closing phenylalanine or tryptophan. Each record gives: J gene, D gene, clone size, V gene, CDR3 protein, CDR3 DNA. A D gene is named only where the DNA matches it firmly. Only part of the rows carry a size: once, few, many, or a class if the clone is expanded.

>TRBJ1-1|TRBD1|many|TRBV7-2
CASSRGTGLNTEAFF
TGTGCCAGCAGCAGAGGGACAGGGTTGAACACTGAAGCTTTCTTT
>TRBJ1-5|TRBD1|few|TRBV10-3
CATSTGGDQPQHF
TGTGCCACGAGTACAGGGGGCGATCAGCCCCAGCATTTT
>TRBJ2-1|TRBD2|once|TRBV7-2
CASSPRLAGGNEQFF
TGTGCCAGCAGCCCCCGTCTAGCGGGAGGCAATGAGCAGTTCTTC
>TRBJ2-2|-|few|TRBV5-1
CASSGAGTRLLSTGELFF
TGCGCCAGCAGCGGTGCCGGGACAAGGCTATTGAGTACCGGGGAGCTGTTTTTT
>TRBJ2-1|TRBD2|few|TRBV9
CASSVATGREGYNEQFF
TGTGCCAGCAGCGTAGCTACGGGGCGGGAGGGGTACAATGAGCAGTTCTTC
>TRBJ1-2|TRBD1|many|TRBV2
CASSERRGGIYGYTF
TGTGCCAGCAGTGAGAGGCGAGGGGGCATCTATGGCTACACCTTC
>TRBJ2-6|-|few|TRBV12-3/TRBV12-4
CASSSSPGLSGANVLTF
TGTGCCAGCAGTTCAAGCCCGGGCCTCTCTGGGGCCAACGTCCTGACTTTC
>TRBJ2-7|-|-|TRBV28
CASNLGPSYEQYF
TGTGCCAGCAACCTGGGGCCTTCCTACGAGCAGTACTTC
>TRBJ2-1|-|-|TRBV29-1
CSVARDHNEQFF
TGCAGCGTCGCCCGGGATCACAATGAGCAGTTCTTC
>TRBJ2-2|-|many|TRBV28
CASSLTGAGELFF
TGTGCCAGCAGTTTAACGGGAGCCGGGGAGCTGTTTTTT
>TRBJ1-5|-|many|TRBV12-3/TRBV12-4
CASSLEYSNQPQHF
TGTGCCAGCAGCCTAGAATATAGCAATCAGCCCCAGCATTTT
>TRBJ1-1|TRBD1|-|TRBV7-3
CASSGQGFTEAFF
TGTGCCAGCAGCGGACAGGGGTTCACTGAAGCTTTCTTT
>TRBJ2-2|-|few|TRBV7-2
CASSLKIERANTGELFF
TGTGCCAGCAGCTTAAAGATAGAAAGGGCGAACACCGGGGAGCTGTTTTTT
>TRBJ2-7|-|-|TRBV5-1
CASSLGGTTNYEQYF
TGCGCCAGCAGCCTGGGGGGGACAACCAACTACGAGCAGTACTTC
>TRBJ1-1|TRBD1|few|TRBV28
CASSPGGLNTEAFF
TGTGCCAGCAGTCCAGGGGGGTTGAACACTGAAGCTTTCTTT
>TRBJ1-1|-|-|TRBV7-6
CASSPPWGGTEAFF
TGTGCCAGCAGCCCCCCATGGGGGGGAACTGAAGCTTTCTTT
>TRBJ2-3|TRBD2|few|TRBV2
CASRETSGPFDTQYF
TGTGCCAGCAGGGAGACTAGCGGGCCGTTTGATACGCAGTATTTT
>TRBJ2-5|-|many|TRBV9
CASSVVGETQYF
TGTGCCAGCAGCGTAGTGGGAGAGACCCAGTACTTC
>TRBJ1-2|-|many|TRBV29-1
CSVEDTYGYTF
TGCAGCGTTGAAGACACCTATGGCTACACCTTC
>TRBJ1-4|TRBD1|-|TRBV6-1
CASSETGSTNEKLFF
TGTGCCAGCAGTGAGACAGGGTCCACTAATGAAAAACTGTTTTTT
>TRBJ2-3|-|few|TRBV29-1
CSVGIHQDTQYF
TGCAGCGTCGGAATTCATCAAGATACGCAGTATTTT
>TRBJ1-2|TRBD1|-|TRBV2
CASRDRGPDGYTF
TGTGCCAGCAGAGACAGGGGCCCCGACGGCTACACCTTC
>TRBJ2-1|TRBD2|-|TRBV7-9
CASSLIAGSYNEQFF
TGTGCCAGCAGCCTTATAGCGGGTTCCTACAATGAGCAGTTCTTC
>TRBJ2-2|TRBD1|few|TRBV30
CAWSAGTGGVIGELFF
TGTGCCTGGAGTGCCGGGACAGGGGGCGTAATTGGGGAGCTGTTTTTT
>TRBJ2-5|-|few|TRBV6-5
CASRQSQETQYF
TGTGCCAGCAGGCAGTCCCAAGAGACCCAGTACTTC
>TRBJ1-3|-|few|TRBV4-1
CASSQYSSRRDTIYF
TGCGCCAGCAGCCAATATTCTTCCCGGCGGGACACCATATATTTT
>TRBJ2-3|TRBD1|-|TRBV30
CAWSRVAGQGKGDTQYF
TGTGCCTGGAGTCGAGTTGCGGGACAGGGCAAGGGAGATACGCAGTATTTT
>TRBJ2-1|TRBD1|-|TRBV27
CASSIGTGVNEQFF
TGTGCCAGCAGTATTGGGACAGGGGTTAATGAGCAGTTCTTC
>TRBJ1-1|TRBD1|many|TRBV20-1
CSARRDRGNTEAFF
TGCAGTGCTAGGCGGGACAGGGGGAACACTGAAGCTTTCTTT
>TRBJ2-3|-|many|TRBV7-3
CASTLRTPSDTQYF
TGTGCCAGCACCCTGAGGACTCCGTCTGATACGCAGTATTTT
>TRBJ2-7|TRBD1|-|TRBV28
CASSSQGQGPYEQYF
TGTGCCAGCAGTTCCCAAGGACAGGGACCTTACGAGCAGTACTTC
>TRBJ1-1|TRBD1|-|TRBV12-3/TRBV12-4
CASSRDRGTEAFF
TGTGCCAGCAGTCGGGACAGGGGCACTGAAGCTTTCTTT
>TRBJ1-2|-|few|TRBV28
CASSLLWQGNGYTF
TGTGCCAGCAGCCTCCTATGGCAGGGCAATGGCTACACCTTC
>TRBJ2-7|TRBD2|many|TRBV7-2
CASSLSSGKNF
TGTGCCAGCAGCTTATCTAGCGGGAAGAACTTC
>TRBJ1-1|-|many|TRBV12-3/TRBV12-4
CASSLGDQRGTEAFF
TGTGCCAGCAGTTTAGGGGATCAGAGGGGTACTGAAGCTTTCTTT
>TRBJ2-2|-|many|TRBV6-5
CASSEDTLVPGELFF
TGTGCCAGCAGTGAGGACACTCTCGTTCCCGGGGAGCTGTTTTTT
>TRBJ1-1|-|few|TRBV5-1
CASSFERGTEAFF
TGCGCCAGCAGCTTCGAACGGGGGACTGAAGCTTTCTTT